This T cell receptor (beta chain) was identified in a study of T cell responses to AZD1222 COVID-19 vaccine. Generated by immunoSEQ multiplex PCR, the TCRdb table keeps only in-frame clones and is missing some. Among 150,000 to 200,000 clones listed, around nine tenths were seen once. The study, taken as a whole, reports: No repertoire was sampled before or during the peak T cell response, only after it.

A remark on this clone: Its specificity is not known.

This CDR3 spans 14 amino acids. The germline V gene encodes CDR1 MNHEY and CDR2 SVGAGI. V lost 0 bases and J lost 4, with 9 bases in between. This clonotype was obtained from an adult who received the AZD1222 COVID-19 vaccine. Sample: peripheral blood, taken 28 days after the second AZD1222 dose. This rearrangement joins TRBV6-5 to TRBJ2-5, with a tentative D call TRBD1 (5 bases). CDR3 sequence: CASSYSQGAETQYF. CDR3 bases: TGTGCCAGCAGTTACTCCCAGGGCGCAGAGACCCAGTACTTC.